The clone carrying this T cell receptor beta chain showed up many times. The CDR3 covers 16 residues. CDR1 LNHNV and CDR2 YYDKDF come from the germline V gene (reference sequence). V lost 1 base, J lost 6 bases, and 16 bases lay in between. This sample was included in a study of early T cells in non-severe SARS-CoV-2 infection. Each CDR3 protein gets one entry after TCRdb re-called the 5' RACE reads with MiXCR. Here the sample spans fewer than 40,000 distinct CDR3 sequences, 5.5% to 7% being singletons. The material sequenced was whole blood. V and J are TRBV15 and TRBJ1-3; tentatively, D is TRBD1 (5 bases). The receptor comes from an adult who was a healthcare worker with PCR-confirmed SARS-CoV-2 infection or an uninfected control (not recorded which). In DNA, the CDR3 is TGTGCCACCAGCAGAGCTAATTGGGGCGTATTAAACACCATATATTTT. Translating it yields CATSRANWGVLNTIYF.